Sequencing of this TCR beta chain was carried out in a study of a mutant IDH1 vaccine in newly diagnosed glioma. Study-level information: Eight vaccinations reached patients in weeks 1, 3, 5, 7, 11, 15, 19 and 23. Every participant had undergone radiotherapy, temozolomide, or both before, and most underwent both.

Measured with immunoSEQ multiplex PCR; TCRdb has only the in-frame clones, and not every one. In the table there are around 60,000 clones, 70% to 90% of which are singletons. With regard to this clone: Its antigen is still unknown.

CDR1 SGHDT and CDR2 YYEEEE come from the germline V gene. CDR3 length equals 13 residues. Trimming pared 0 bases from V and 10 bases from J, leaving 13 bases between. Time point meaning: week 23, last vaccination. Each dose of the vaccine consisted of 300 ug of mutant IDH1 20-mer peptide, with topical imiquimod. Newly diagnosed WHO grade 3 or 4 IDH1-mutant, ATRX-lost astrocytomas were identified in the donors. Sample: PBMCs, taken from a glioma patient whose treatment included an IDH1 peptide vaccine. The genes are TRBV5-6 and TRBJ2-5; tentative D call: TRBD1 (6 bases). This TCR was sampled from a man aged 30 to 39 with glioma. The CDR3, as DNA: TGTGCCAGCAGCTTGGCCGGGCAGGGGAACCAGTACTTC. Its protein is CASSLAGQGNQYF. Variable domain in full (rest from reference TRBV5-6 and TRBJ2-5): DAGVTQSPTHLIKTRGQQVTLRCSPKSGHDTVSWYQQALGQGPQFIFQYYEEEERQRGNFPDRFSGHQFPNYSSELNVNALLLGDSALYLCASSLAGQGNQYFGPGTRLLVL.